Here is one T cell receptor beta chain with its context. Antigen unknown. Via MiXCR, TCRdb re-called the reads, giving one row per CDR3 protein. The sample yields about 300,000 distinct CDR3 sequences, roughly a tenth seen once. The germline V gene has CDR1 DFQATT and CDR2 SNEGSKA (reference sequence). CDR3 size: 14 residues. Trimming removed 7 bases from V and 1 base from J; junction bases left unmatched: 3. The sample comes from a study of T cell repertoires in cytomegalovirus infection. At the level of the study: CMV infection and matching HLA type were both indicated by public TCR beta signatures. General study findings and limits: Clonotypes of TCR beta that were HLA-C-restricted and CMV-specific dominated the ex vivo response. There were carriers of CMV plus the relevant HLA, and cumulative public TCR beta family frequency identified them.

The genes are TRBV20-1 and TRBJ1-5; TRBD1 aligns across 11 bases. Material: PBMCs. The sequence was obtained from a human donor in good health (CMV status not recorded). Some clones in this sample may be carry-over from other donors' samples. CDR3 amino acids: CSVGTGGSNQPQHF. The CDR3 nucleotides are TGCAGTGTCGGGACAGGGGGAAGCAATCAGCCCCAGCATTTT.